This TCR beta chain was identified in a study of blood T cell repertoires in COVID-19 (dated by TCRdb to 2019 to 2021). About the full investigation: Collaborator samples came from the United States, Italy and Spain and covered acute and convalescent phases of COVID-19. Sample metadata almost always included a de-identified subject ID, COVID-19 status, age in years and sex. The prospective study material was composed of cDNA or gDNA derived from T cells, B-cell-depleted T cells, or PBMCs. Where HLA class I and class II types were available, the types were taken from metadata supplied by the sample provider, not from assay-based typing. Subjects who had been exposed to COVID-19, were actively infected with it, or had recovered from it provided the deeply sampled blood TCRbeta repertoires that made up the dataset. Samples were obtained from the ongoing ImmuneRACE study (first 160 participants) and from over 1,000 subjects provided by 6 global collaborators. The repertoires were released in a freely available public database meant as a resource for research on the immune response to SARS-CoV-2.

The collaborating institutions used their own protocols to collect whole blood in K2EDTA tubes. For TCRbeta analysis, collaborator samples were shipped as frozen whole blood, as isolated PBMCs, or as DNA extracted from either sample type. This clone was counted a single time. The specificity of this receptor is unknown. No per-base quality is available; no much larger clone lies one base away. Here is what the overall study found, with its caveats: The quantity of clinical and demographic metadata differed by source and by participant and was supplied without curation.

Counted from cysteine to phenylalanine, this CDR3 has 16 amino acids. The read is trimmed to its CDR3 DNA, 48 bases read in frame from base 1. TCRbeta CDR3 regions were amplified from genomic DNA using the immunoSEQ Assay, a bias-controlled multiplex PCR. The authors' pipeline ran thus. Within the assay, amplification of reference gene primers was used to estimate how many nucleated cells each sample contained. To quantify the absolute abundance of each unique TCRbeta CDR3 rearrangement, sequence reads were collapsed and filtered. For each sample, productive Simpson clonality was calculated as the square root of Simpson's diversity index across productive rearrangements. TCRdb retrieved this table from immuneACCESS and kept in-frame rearrangements only. Not all clones are present; in checked studies, unresolved V genes account for under half, and no reason is known for the remainder. V, J and clone size are taken as reported in that table, and D and trimming were inferred from the DNA itself. The sample table contains some 170,000 clones; only one count was recorded for under 95% of them. 18% of the sample is held by the ten biggest clonotypes.

This clonotype originated in a man aged 55 to 69 with active or convalescent COVID-19. Sequencing used peripheral blood. The V and J segments used are TRBV21-1 and TRBJ1-2; the table gives TRBD1 as D, unverified against the DNA. TRBV21-1 is a recognized pseudogene. The CDR3: CASSKRTGTGNYGYTF. The DNA sequence reads TGTGCCAGCAGCAAAAGGACCGGGACAGGCAACTATGGCTACACCTTC.